These 5 T cell receptor beta chains were all obtained from the same sample, sequenced in a study of T cell repertoires in cytomegalovirus infection. No antigen has been assigned to these receptors. TCRdb re-called the reads with MiXCR, one entry per CDR3 protein. The table lists about 180,000 distinct CDR3 sequences, roughly 20% of them singletons. Sequenced material: CD8+ T cells from cultured PBMCs, taken from culture after CMV antigen stimulation. The receptors here all came from a human donor in good health (CMV status not recorded). Some clones in this sample may be carry-over from other donors' samples.

This clonotype showed up just a few times. The chain recombines TRBV20-1 with TRBJ1-2, with 7 bases aligning to TRBD1. Trimming cost V 5 bases and J 2 bases; bases outside gene matches: 8. The germline V gene encodes CDR1 DFQATT and CDR2 SNEGSKA (reference sequence). The CDR3 consists of 14 residues. CDR3 sequence: CSAQNTGVNYGYTF. The CDR3 bases are TGCAGTGCTCAGAATACAGGGGTCAACTATGGCTACACCTTC.

The chain has TRBV6-2 or TRBV6-3 and TRBJ2-7; no definite D call. This CDR3 contains 10 residues. The germline V gene has CDR1 MNHEY and CDR2 SVGEGT. The germline V and J ends were trimmed by 8 bases and 4 bases, with 6 bases remaining between them. The CDR3 DNA reads as TGTGCCAGCGGTATTTACGAGCAGTACTTC. This sequence encodes CASGIYEQYF.

The chain links TRBV7-6 to TRBJ2-1, with D unclear. Trimming cost V 3 bases and J 8 bases, with 11 bases left between them. The CDR3 length is 13 residues. CDR1 is SGHVS, CDR2 FNYEAQ, per germline. The CDR3 region has the DNA TGTGCCAGCAGCTTGGGTAGGGTCGATGAGCAGTTCTTC. It specifies CASSLGRVDEQFF.

The V call is TRBV2, the J call TRBJ2-3; 10 bases fit TRBD2. CDR3 length: 19 amino acids. V was pared by 2 bases and J by 2 bases, with 13 bases of the junction left unmatched. CDR1 SNHLY and CDR2 FYNNEI come from the germline V gene. The chain's CDR3 is CASSEWASGGRESTDTQYF. The CDR3 DNA sequence: TGTGCCAGCAGTGAATGGGCTAGCGGGGGCCGAGAATCCACAGATACGCAGTATTTT.

This clonotype has only a few counts. The gene calls are TRBV7-2 and TRBJ1-2; tentative D call: TRBD1 (5 bases). The CDR3 length is 14 residues. Germline CDR1 is SGHTA and CDR2 is FQGNSA. V lost 4 bases to trimming and J lost 2 bases, with 11 bases between them. Here the CDR3 DNA reads TGTGCCAGCAGCTCCTTCGACAGAAACTATGGCTACACCTTC. This translates into CASSSFDRNYGYTF.